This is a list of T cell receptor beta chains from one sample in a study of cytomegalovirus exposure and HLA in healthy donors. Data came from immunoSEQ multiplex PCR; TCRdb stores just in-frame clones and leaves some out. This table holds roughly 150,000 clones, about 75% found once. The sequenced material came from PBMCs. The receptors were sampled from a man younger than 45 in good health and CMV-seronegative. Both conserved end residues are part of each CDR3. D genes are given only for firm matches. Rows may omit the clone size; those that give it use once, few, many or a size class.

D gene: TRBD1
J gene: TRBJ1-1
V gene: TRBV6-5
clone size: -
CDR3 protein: CASSYANDRVAFF
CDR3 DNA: TGTGCCAGCAGTTACGCAAACGACAGGGTGGCTTTCTTT

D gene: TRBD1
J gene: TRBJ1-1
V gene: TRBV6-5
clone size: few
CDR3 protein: CASSYGQGAFTEAFF
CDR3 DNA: TGTGCCAGCAGTTACGGACAGGGGGCCTTCACTGAAGCTTTCTTT

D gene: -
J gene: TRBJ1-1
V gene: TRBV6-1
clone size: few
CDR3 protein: CASSVPEGTEAFF
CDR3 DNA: TGTGCCAGCAGTGTGCCGGAGGGCACTGAAGCTTTCTTT

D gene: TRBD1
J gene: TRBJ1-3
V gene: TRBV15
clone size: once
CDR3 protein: CATSRVAPGTVGRDTIYF
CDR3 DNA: TGTGCCACCAGCAGAGTAGCTCCGGGGACAGTCGGGCGCGACACCATATATTTT

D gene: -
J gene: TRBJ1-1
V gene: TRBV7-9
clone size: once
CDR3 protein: CASRGEGGYTEAFF
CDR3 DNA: TGTGCCAGCAGGGGTGAGGGGGGGTACACTGAAGCTTTCTTT

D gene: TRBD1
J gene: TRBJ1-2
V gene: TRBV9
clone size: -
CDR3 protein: CASSSRTGFTYGYTF
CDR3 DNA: TGTGCCAGCAGTTCAAGGACAGGGTTCACCTATGGCTACACCTTC

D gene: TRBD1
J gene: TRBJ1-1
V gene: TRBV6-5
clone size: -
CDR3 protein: CASRERTGLNTEAFF
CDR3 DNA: TGTGCCAGCAGGGAACGGACAGGACTGAACACTGAAGCTTTCTTT

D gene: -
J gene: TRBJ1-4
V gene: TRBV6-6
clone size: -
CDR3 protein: CASSPGQRSNEKLFF
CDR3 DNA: TGTGCCAGCAGTCCTGGACAGAGGTCCAATGAAAAACTGTTTTTT

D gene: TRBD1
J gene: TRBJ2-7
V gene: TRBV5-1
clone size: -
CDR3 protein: CASSLDDTDRGHF
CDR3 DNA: TGCGCCAGCAGCTTGGACGACACAGACAGGGGTCACTTC

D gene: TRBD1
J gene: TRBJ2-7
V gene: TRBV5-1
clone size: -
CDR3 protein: CASSPQGAGFRLEQYF
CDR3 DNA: TGCGCCAGCAGTCCCCAGGGGGCCGGATTTCGCCTCGAGCAGTACTTC

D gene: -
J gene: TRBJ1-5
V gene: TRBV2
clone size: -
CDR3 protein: CASSGTLLNQPQHF
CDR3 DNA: TGTGCCAGCAGTGGTACTTTATTGAATCAGCCCCAGCATTTT

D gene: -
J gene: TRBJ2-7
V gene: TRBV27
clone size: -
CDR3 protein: CATSPGQGAYEQYF
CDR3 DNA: TGTGCCACCTCACCTGGACAAGGTGCCTACGAGCAGTACTTC

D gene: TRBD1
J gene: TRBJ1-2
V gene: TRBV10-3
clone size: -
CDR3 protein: CAIQGEVAYGYTF
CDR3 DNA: TGTGCCATACAGGGGGAGGTCGCCTATGGCTACACCTTC

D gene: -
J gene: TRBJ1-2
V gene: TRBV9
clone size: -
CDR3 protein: CASSPDIYYGYTF
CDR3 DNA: TGTGCCAGCAGCCCCGACATTTACTATGGCTACACCTTC

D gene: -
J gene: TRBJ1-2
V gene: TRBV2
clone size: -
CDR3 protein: CASREAADNYGYTF
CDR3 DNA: TGTGCCAGCAGAGAGGCAGCGGATAACTATGGCTACACCTTC

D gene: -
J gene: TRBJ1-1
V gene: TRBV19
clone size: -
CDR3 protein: CASSIRSGGWTEAFF
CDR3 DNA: TGTGCCAGTAGTATAAGGAGTGGGGGGTGGACTGAAGCTTTCTTT

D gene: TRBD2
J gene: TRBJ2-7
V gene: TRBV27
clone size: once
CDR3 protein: CASSSGSSYEQYF
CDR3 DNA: TGTGCCAGCAGTAGCGGGAGCTCCTACGAGCAGTACTTC

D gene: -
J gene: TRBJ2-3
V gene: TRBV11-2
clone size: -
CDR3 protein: CASSRDTTDTQYF
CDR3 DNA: TGTGCCAGCAGCAGAGACACCACAGATACGCAGTATTTT

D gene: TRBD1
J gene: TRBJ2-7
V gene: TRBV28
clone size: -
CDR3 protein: CASSSYRGQVSRLSYEQYF
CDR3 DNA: TGTGCCAGCAGTTCATACAGGGGGCAAGTTAGCCGCCTCTCCTACGAGCAGTACTTC

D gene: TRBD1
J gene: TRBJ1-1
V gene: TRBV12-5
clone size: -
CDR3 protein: CASGLGDRVGTEAFF
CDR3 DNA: TGTGCTAGTGGTTTGGGGGACAGGGTGGGCACTGAAGCTTTCTTT

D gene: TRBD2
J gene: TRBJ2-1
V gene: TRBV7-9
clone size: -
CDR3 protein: CASIPRGGYNEQFF
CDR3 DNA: TGTGCCAGCATCCCCCGGGGGGGTTACAATGAGCAGTTCTTC

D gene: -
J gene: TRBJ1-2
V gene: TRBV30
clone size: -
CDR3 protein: CAWSVRSRFSGFDGYTF
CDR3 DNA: TGTGCCTGGAGTGTACGATCCCGCTTCTCGGGTTTCGATGGCTACACCTTC

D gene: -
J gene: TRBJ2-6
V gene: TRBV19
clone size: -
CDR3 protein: CASSPPGANGLTF
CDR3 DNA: TGTGCCAGTAGTCCCCCAGGGGCCAACGGCCTGACTTTC

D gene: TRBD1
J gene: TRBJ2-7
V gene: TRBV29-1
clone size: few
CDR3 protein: CSGGQGGSEEQYF
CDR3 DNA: TGCAGCGGTGGACAGGGCGGCTCGGAAGAGCAGTACTTC

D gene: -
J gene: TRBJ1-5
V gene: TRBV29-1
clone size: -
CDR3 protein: CSVESGVGQPQHF
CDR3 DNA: TGCAGCGTTGAGTCAGGGGTCGGCCAGCCCCAGCATTTT

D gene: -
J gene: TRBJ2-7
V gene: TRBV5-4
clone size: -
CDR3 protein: CASSWRDSYEQYF
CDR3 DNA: TGTGCCAGCAGCTGGAGGGACAGCTACGAGCAGTACTTC

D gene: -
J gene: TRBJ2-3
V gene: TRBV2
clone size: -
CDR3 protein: CASSPKTRSDTQYF
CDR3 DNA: TGTGCCAGCAGCCCTAAGACTAGGAGCGATACGCAGTATTTT

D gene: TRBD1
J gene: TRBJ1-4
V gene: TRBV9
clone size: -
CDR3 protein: CASSARDRNEKLFF
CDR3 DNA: TGTGCCAGCAGCGCCCGGGACAGGAATGAAAAACTGTTTTTT

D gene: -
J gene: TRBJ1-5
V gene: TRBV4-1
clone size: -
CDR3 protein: CASSQEGAGERPQHF
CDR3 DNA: TGCGCCAGCAGCCAAGAGGGGGCCGGCGAGAGGCCCCAGCATTTT

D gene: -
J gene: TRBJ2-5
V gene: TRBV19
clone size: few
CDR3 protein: CASSREGGVQETQYF
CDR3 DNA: TGTGCCAGTAGTAGGGAGGGGGGGGTGCAAGAGACCCAGTACTTC

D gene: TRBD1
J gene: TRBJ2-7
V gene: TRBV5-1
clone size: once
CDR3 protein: CASSLASQGGYEQYF
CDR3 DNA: TGCGCCAGCAGCTTGGCTTCACAGGGGGGCTACGAGCAGTACTTC

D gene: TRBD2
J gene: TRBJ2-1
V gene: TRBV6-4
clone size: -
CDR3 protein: CASSETSGGNEQFF
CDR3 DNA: TGTGCCAGCAGTGAAACTAGCGGGGGGAATGAGCAGTTCTTC

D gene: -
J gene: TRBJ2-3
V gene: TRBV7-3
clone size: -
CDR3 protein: CASSLGGTDTQYF
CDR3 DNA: TGTGCCAGCAGCTTAGGGGGGACGGATACGCAGTATTTT

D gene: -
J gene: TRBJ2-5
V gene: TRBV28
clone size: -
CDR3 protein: CASSESQETQYF
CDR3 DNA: TGTGCCAGTTCGGAGAGCCAAGAGACCCAGTACTTC

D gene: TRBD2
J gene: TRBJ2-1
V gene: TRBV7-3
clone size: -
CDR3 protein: CASSLASGGYNEQFF
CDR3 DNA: TGTGCCAGCAGTCTAGCTAGCGGGGGCTACAATGAGCAGTTCTTC

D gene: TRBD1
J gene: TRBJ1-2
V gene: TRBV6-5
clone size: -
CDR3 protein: CASRGTGVDGYTF
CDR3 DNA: TGTGCCAGCAGGGGGACAGGGGTAGATGGCTACACCTTC

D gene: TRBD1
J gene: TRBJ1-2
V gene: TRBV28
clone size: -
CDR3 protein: CASSDGQGANYGYTF
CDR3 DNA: TGTGCCAGCAGTGACGGACAGGGGGCGAACTATGGCTACACCTTC

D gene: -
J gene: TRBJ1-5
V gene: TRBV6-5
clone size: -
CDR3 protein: CASRQIHSNQPQHF
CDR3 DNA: TGTGCCAGCAGACAGATCCATAGCAATCAGCCCCAGCATTTT

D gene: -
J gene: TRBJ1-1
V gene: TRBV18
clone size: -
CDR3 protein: CASSPPGGRNTEAFF
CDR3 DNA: TGTGCCAGCTCACCCCCGGGCGGGAGGAACACTGAAGCTTTCTTT

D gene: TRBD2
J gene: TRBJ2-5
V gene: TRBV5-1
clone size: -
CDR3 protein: CASSLTSGGLGETQYF
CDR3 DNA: TGCGCCAGCAGCTTGACTAGCGGGGGACTTGGGGAGACCCAGTACTTC

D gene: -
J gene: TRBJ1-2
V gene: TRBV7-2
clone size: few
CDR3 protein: CASSLGGRNYGYTF
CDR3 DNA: TGTGCCAGCAGCTTAGGAGGGCGAAACTATGGCTACACCTTC

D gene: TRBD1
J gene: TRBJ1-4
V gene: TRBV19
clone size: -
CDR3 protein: CASTPEGQRELFF
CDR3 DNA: TGTGCCAGTACTCCCGAGGGACAGAGAGAGCTGTTTTTT

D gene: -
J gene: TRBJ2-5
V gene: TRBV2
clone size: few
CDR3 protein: CASSPQGHQETQYF
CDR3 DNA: TGTGCCAGCAGCCCCCAGGGGCACCAAGAGACCCAGTACTTC

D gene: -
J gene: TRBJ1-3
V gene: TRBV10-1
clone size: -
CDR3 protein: CASRERGAYCGNTIYF
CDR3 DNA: TGCGCCAGCAGAGAACGGGGGGCTTACTGTGGAAACACCATATATTTT

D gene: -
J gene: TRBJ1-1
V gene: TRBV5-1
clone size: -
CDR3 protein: CASRDSPGDTEAFF
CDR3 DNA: TGCGCCAGCAGGGACTCTCCCGGGGACACTGAAGCTTTCTTT

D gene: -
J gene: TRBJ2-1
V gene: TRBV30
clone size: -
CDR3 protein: CAWSERRNEQFF
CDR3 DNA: TGTGCCTGGAGTGAAAGGAGGAATGAGCAGTTCTTC

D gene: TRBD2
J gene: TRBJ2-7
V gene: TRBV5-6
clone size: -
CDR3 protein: CASSLGGGSYEQYF
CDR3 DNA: TGTGCCAGCAGCTTGGGGGGGGGATCCTACGAGCAGTACTTC

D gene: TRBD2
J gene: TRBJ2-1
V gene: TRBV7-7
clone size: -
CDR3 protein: CASSLGPGLAGGDEQFF
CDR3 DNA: TGTGCCAGCAGCTTAGGCCCGGGACTAGCGGGAGGCGATGAGCAGTTCTTC

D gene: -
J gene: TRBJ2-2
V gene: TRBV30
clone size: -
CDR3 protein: CAWSPLTGELFF
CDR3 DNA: TGTGCCTGGAGTCCTCTCACCGGGGAGCTGTTTTTT

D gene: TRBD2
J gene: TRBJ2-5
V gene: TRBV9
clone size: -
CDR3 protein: CASSVAGTSQETQYF
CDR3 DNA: TGTGCCAGCAGCGTAGCGGGGACTAGCCAAGAGACCCAGTACTTC

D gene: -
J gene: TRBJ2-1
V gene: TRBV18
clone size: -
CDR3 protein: CASSPRDYEQFF
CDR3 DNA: TGTGCCAGCTCACCCAGGGACTATGAGCAGTTCTTC

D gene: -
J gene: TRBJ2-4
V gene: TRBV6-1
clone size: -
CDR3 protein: CASSEPSLRDIQYF
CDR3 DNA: TGTGCCAGCAGTGAGCCTAGCTTGCGGGACATTCAGTACTTC

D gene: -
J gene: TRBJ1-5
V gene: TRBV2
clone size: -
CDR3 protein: CASKAGDSNQPQHF
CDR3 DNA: TGTGCCAGCAAGGCAGGGGATAGCAATCAGCCCCAGCATTTT

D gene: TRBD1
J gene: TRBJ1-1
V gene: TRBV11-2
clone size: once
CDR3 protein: CASSYSPGQLNTEAFF
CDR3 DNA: TGTGCCAGCAGCTACTCACCGGGACAGCTGAACACTGAAGCTTTCTTT

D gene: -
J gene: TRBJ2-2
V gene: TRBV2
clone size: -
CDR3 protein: CASSVPSTGELFF
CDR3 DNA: TGTGCCAGCAGCGTCCCCAGCACCGGGGAGCTATTTTTT

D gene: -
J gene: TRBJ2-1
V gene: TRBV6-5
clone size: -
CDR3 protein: CATGEDPGSNEQFF
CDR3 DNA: TGTGCCACGGGGGAGGACCCCGGTTCCAATGAGCAGTTCTTC

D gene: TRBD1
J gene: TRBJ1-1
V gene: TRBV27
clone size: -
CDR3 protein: CASSLGPPGTAFRAFF
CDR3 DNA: TGTGCCAGCAGTTTGGGACCCCCAGGGACAGCCTTCCGGGCTTTCTTT

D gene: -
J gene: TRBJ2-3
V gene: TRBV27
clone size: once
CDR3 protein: CASHYQGTDTQYF
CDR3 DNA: TGTGCCAGCCATTACCAGGGCACAGATACGCAGTATTTT

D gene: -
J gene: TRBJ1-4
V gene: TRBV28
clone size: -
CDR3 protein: CASRVAPRALGEKLFF
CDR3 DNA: TGTGCCAGCAGAGTTGCCCCCAGGGCTTTAGGTGAAAAACTGTTTTTT

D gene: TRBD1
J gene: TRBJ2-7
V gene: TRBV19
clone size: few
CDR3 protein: CASRDRGPVGEQYF
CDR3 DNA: TGTGCCAGTAGAGACAGGGGGCCAGTAGGGGAGCAGTACTTC